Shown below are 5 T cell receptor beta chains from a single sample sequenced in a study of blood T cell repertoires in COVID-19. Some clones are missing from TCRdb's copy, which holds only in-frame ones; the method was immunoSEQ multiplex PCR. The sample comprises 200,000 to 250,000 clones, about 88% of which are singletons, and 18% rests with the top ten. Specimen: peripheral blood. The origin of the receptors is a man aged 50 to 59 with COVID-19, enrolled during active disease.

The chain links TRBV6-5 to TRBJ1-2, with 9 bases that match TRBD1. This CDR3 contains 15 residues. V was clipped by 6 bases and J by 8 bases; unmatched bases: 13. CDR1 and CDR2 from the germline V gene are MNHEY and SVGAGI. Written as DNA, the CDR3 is TGTGCCAGCAGCCCCCCCGGGACAGGGCTCGGCGGCTACACCTTC. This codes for CASSPPGTGLGGYTF.

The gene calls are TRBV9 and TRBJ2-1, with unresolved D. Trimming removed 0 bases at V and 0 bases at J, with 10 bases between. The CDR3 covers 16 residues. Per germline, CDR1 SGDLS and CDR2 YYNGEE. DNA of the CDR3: TGTGCCAGCAGCGTAGGCGCGGATAGCTCCTACAATGAGCAGTTCTTC. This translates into CASSVGADSSYNEQFF. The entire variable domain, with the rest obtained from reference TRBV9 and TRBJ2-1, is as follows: DSGVTQTPKHLITATGQRVTLRCSPRSGDLSVYWYQQSLDQGLQFLIQYYNGEERAKGNILERFSAQQFPDLHSELNLSSLELGDSALYFCASSVGADSSYNEQFFGPGTRLTVL.

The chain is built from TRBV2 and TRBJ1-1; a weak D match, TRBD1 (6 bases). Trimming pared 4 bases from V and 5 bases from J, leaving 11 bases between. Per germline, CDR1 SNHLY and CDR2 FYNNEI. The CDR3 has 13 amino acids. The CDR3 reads CASSGQARTEAFF. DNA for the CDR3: TGTGCCAGCAGTGGACAGGCGAGGACTGAAGCTTTCTTT. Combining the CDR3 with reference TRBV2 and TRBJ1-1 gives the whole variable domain EPEVTQTPSHQVTQMGQEVILRCVPISNHLYFYWYRQILGQKVEFLVSFYNNEISEKSEIFDDQFSVERPDGSNFTLKIRSTKLEDSAMYFCASSGQARTEAFFGQGTRLTVV.

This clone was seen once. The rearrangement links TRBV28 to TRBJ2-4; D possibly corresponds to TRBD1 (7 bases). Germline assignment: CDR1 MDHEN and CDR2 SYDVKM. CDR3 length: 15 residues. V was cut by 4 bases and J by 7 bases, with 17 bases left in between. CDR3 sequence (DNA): TGTGCCAGCAGTTCCCTGGAGACAGGGAGGAACATTCAGTACTTC. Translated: CASSSLETGRNIQYF.

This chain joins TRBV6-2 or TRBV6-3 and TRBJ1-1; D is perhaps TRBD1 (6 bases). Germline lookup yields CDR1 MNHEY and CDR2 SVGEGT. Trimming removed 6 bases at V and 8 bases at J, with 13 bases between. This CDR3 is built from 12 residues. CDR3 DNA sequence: TGTGCCAGCAGCCCACAGGGTCTGGAAGCTTTCTTT. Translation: CASSPQGLEAFF.